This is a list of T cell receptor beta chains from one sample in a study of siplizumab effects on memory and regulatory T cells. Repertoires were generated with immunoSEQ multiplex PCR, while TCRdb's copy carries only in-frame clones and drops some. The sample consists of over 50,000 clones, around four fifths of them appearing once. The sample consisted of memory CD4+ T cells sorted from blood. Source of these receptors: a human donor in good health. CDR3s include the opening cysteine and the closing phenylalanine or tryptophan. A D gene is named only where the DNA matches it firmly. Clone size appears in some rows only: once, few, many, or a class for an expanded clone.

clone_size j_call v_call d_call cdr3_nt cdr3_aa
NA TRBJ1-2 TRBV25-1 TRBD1 TGTGCCAGCAGTGCCGGGACAGGGACTGGCTACACCTTC CASSAGTGTGYTF
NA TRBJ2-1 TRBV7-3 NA TGTGCCAGCAGCTCAGCCTCTAACAATGAGCAGTTCTTC CASSSASNNEQFF
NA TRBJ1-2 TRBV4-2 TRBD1 TGTGCCAGCAGCCTTTACAGGGCAGGGGGCGCCTATGGCTACACCTTC CASSLYRAGGAYGYTF
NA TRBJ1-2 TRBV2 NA TGTGCCAGCATTTACGACAGCTATGGCTACACCTTC CASIYDSYGYTF
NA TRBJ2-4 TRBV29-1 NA TGCAGCGTTGAGGAAGGAGCCAAAAACATTCAGTACTTC CSVEEGAKNIQYF
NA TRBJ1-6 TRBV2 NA TGTGCCAGCAGTGAATCAGACTCTGGGGTCCTCTCACCCCTCCACTTT CASSESDSGVLSPLHF
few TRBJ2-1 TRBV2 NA TGTGCCCCCCTGGTCTCGGGCGTTGGCTCCTACAATGAGCAGTTCTTC CAPLVSGVGSYNEQFF
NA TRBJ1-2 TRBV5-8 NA TGTGCCAGCAGCTTATCTTATGGCTACACCTTC CASSLSYGYTF
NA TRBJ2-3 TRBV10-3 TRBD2 TGTGCCATCAGTCCTGAAGCGGGGGTCCCCGGAGATACGCAGTATTTT CAISPEAGVPGDTQYF
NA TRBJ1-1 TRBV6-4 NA TGTGCCAGCAGGCGGACGGGAAACACTGAAGCTTTCTTT CASRRTGNTEAFF
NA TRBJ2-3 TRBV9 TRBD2 TGTGCCAGCAGCGTAGTTGCGGCGGGGGAACAAGATACGCAGTATTTT CASSVVAAGEQDTQYF
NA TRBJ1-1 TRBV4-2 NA TGTGCCAGCAGCCAAGATCGCGGGAACACTGAAGCTTTCTTT CASSQDRGNTEAFF
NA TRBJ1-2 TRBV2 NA TGTGCCAGCACGGAAGAGCCCTATGGCTACACCTTC CASTEEPYGYTF
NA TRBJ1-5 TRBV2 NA TGTGCCAGCAGTCCGTTGGGGGGGAATCAGCCCCAGCATTTT CASSPLGGNQPQHF
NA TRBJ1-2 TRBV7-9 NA TGTGCCAGCACCCCTAACTATGGCTACACCTTC CASTPNYGYTF
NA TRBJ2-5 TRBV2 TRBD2 TGTGCCAGCAGTGAAGCGCTTACTAGCGGCTGGGAGACCCAGTACTTC CASSEALTSGWETQYF
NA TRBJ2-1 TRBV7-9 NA TGTGCCAGCAGCTTAGATAGGCAATGGGAGCAGTTCTTC CASSLDRQWEQFF
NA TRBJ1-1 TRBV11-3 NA TGTGCCAGCAGCTTAGGGCGGATGAACACTGAAGCTTTCTTT CASSLGRMNTEAFF
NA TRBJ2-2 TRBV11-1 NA TGTGCCAGCAGTTTCTCCGGGACAATGAACACCGGGGAGCTGTTTTTT CASSFSGTMNTGELFF
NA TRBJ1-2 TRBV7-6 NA TGTGCCAGCAGCTTAGACGGCCAGGTCCTGTCTGGCTACACCTTC CASSLDGQVLSGYTF
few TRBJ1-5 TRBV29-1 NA TGCAGCGTCTCCACTATAGGGACAAATCAGCCCCAGCATTTT CSVSTIGTNQPQHF
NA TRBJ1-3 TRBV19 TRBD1 TGTGCCAGTTCGGGACAGGGGGAATCTGGAAACACCATATATTTT CASSGQGESGNTIYF
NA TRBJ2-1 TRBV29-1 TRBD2 TGCAGCGTTTGGACCGGACTAGCGGGAGATAATGAGCAGTTCTTC CSVWTGLAGDNEQFF
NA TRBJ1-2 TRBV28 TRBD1 TGTGCCGTCGGACAGGGGGCTTTCGGGTATGGCTACACCTTC CAVGQGAFGYGYTF
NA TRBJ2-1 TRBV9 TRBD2 TGTGCCAGCAGCGTAGGTCTAGCGGGAGGGGACAATGAGCAGTTCTTC CASSVGLAGGDNEQFF
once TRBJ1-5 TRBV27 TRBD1 TGTGCCAGCAGTACAACCGGGACAGGGGGCGGTCAGCCCCAGCATTTT CASSTTGTGGGQPQHF
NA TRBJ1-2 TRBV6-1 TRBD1 TGTGCCAGTCAACCGGGACAGGGGGGAGATGGCTACACCTTC CASQPGQGGDGYTF
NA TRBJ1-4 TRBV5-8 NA TGTGCCAGCAGCTTGGAACACCCTAATGAAAAACTGTTTTTT CASSLEHPNEKLFF
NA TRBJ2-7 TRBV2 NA TGTGCCAGCAGTGATTGGGATTCCTACGAGCAGTACTTC CASSDWDSYEQYF
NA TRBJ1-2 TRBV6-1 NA TGTGCCATCAGTGACGACGGCCACTATGGCTACACCTTC CAISDDGHYGYTF
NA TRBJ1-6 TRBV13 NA TGTGCCAGCACCCTGAGCTCCTATAATTCACCCCTCCACTTT CASTLSSYNSPLHF
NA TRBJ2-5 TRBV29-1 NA TGCAGCGTTGTTTTTGCGAGGAGGGCAGGGACAGATCAAGAGACCCAGTACTTC CSVVFARRAGTDQETQYF
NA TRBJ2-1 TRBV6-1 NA TGTGCCAGCAGTGATCCCTCTCGGGCAGTTGGCAATGAGCAGTTCTTC CASSDPSRAVGNEQFF